This T cell receptor (beta chain) was observed in a study of cytomegalovirus exposure and HLA in healthy donors. Germline V gene data show CDR1 as MGHRA and CDR2 as YSYEKL. The CDR3 spans 12 residues. The V end lost 4 bases, the J end lost 9 bases, and 10 bases lay between the germline ends. Sequencing was performed with immunoSEQ multiplex PCR; in TCRdb, only in-frame clones are kept and a portion is missing. This table has over 65,000 clones, about 93% appearing once. This sequence was found in a woman aged 18-29 years in good health and CMV-seropositive. V gene TRBV4-1 combines with J gene TRBJ2-1; D call uncertain. Sequenced input: PBMCs. CDR3 loop: CASSLWSGEQFF. The CDR3 DNA is TGCGCCAGCAGCCTGTGGTCGGGTGAGCAGTTCTTC.